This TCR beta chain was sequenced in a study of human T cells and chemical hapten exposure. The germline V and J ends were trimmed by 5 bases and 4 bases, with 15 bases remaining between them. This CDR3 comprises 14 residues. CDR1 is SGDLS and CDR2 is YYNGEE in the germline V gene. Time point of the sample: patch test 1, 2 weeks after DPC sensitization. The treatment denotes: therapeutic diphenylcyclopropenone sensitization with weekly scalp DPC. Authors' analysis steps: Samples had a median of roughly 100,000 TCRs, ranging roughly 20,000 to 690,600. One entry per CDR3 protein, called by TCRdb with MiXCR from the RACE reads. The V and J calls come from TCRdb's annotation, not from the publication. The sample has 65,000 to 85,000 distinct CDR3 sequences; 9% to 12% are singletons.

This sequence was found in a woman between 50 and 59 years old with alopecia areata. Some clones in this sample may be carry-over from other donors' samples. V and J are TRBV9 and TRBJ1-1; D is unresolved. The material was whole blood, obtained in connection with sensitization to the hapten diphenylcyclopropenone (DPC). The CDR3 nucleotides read TGTGCCAGCAGTTTCTCAAGGGTAGCCACTGAAGCTTTCTTT. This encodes CASSFSRVATEAFF.